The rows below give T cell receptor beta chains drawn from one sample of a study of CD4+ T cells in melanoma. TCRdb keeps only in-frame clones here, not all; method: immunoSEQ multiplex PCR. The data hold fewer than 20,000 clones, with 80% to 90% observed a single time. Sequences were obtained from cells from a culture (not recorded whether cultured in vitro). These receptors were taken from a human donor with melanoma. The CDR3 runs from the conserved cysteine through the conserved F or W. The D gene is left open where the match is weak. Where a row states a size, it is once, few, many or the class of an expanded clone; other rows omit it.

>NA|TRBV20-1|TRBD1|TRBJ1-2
CSARRGHGYTF
TGCAGTGCGCGCAGGGGGCATGGCTACACCTTC
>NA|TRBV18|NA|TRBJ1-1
CASSPNSEVGTEAFF
TGTGCCAGCTCACCCAACTCGGAGGTAGGAACTGAAGCTTTCTTT
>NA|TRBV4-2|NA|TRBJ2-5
CASSQSFQETQYF
TGTGCCAGCAGCCAGAGCTTCCAAGAGACCCAGTACTTC
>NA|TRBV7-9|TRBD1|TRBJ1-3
CASSYTGDTIYF
TGTGCCAGCAGTTATACAGGGGACACCATATATTTT
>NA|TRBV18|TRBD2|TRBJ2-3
CASSPLSPSGGPDTQYF
TGTGCCAGCTCACCACTTTCGCCTAGCGGGGGCCCAGATACGCAGTATTTT
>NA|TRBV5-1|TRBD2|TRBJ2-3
CASSLVPSGASRRSTDTQYF
TGCGCCAGCAGCTTGGTGCCTAGCGGGGCGTCTCGCCGTAGCACAGATACGCAGTATTTT
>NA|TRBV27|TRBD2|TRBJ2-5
CASSAWGRGRNQETQYF
TGTGCCAGCAGCGCTTGGGGGAGGGGACGAAACCAAGAGACCCAGTACTTC
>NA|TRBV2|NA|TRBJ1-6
CASSGVNRNSPLHF
TGTGCCAGCAGTGGAGTGAACAGAAATTCACCCCTCCACTTT
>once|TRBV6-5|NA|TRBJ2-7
CASSYVDEQYF
TGTGCCAGCAGTTACGTGGACGAGCAGTACTTC
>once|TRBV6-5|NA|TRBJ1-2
CASRAPGDNYGYTF
TGTGCCAGCAGGGCGCCTGGGGATAACTATGGCTACACCTTC
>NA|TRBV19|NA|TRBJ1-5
CASSIGGSSQPQHF
TGTGCCAGTAGTATCGGAGGTTCCAGTCAGCCCCAGCATTTT
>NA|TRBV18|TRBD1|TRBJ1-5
CASSPDRTNQPQHF
TGTGCCAGCTCACCGGACAGGACCAATCAGCCCCAGCATTTT
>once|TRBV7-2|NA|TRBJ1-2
CASSLEVGIANYGYTF
TGTGCCAGCAGCTTAGAGGTCGGGATAGCTAACTATGGCTACACCTTC
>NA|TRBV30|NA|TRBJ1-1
CAWSVQWGRANTEAFF
TGTGCCTGGAGTGTACAGTGGGGACGGGCGAACACTGAAGCTTTCTTT
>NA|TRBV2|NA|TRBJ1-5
CASSGLGTNQPQHF
TGTGCCAGCAGTGGGCTGGGGACGAATCAGCCCCAGCATTTT
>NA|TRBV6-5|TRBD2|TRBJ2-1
CASSVLAGAHNEQFF
TGTGCCAGCAGCGTCCTAGCGGGGGCCCACAATGAGCAGTTCTTC
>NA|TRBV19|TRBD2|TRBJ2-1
CASRGAAGGSSYNEQFF
TGTGCCAGTCGAGGGGCAGCGGGGGGGAGCTCCTACAATGAGCAGTTCTTC
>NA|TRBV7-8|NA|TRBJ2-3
CASSMGDTQYF
TGTGCCAGCAGCATGGGGGATACGCAGTATTTT
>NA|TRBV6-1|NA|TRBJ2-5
CASSEWGSFTETQYF
TGTGCCAGCAGTGAGTGGGGGTCTTTTACGGAGACCCAGTACTTC
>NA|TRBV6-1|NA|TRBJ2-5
CASIELQETQYF
TGTGCCAGCATCGAGCTCCAAGAGACCCAGTACTTC
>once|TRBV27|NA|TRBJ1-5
CASSLRAFGRPQHF
TGTGCCAGCAGTTTAAGGGCTTTTGGTAGACCCCAGCATTTT
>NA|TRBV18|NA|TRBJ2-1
CASSTRLDNEQFF
TGTGCCAGCTCGACGAGACTAGACAATGAGCAGTTCTTC
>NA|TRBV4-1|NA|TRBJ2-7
CASSQDGGVVREQYF
TGCGCCAGCAGCCAAGATGGCGGAGTCGTCCGCGAGCAGTACTTC
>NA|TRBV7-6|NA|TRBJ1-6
CASSDTGLQGSPLHF
TGTGCCAGCAGCGATACCGGGCTTCAAGGTTCACCCCTCCACTTT
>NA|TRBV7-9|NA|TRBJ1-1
CASSLERAFF
TGTGCCAGCAGCTTAGAACGGGCTTTCTTT
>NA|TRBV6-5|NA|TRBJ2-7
CASSYSRGSEQYF
TGTGCCAGCAGTTACTCGAGGGGAAGCGAGCAGTACTTC
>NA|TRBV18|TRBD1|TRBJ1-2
CASSLQDRGNGYTF
TGTGCCAGCTCACTACAAGACAGGGGAAACGGCTACACCTTC
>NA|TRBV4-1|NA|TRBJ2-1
CASSQGVVLINNEQFF
TGCGCCAGCAGCCAAGGGGTAGTCCTAATCAACAATGAGCAGTTCTTC
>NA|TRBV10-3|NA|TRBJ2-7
CAIGRGGAYEQYF
TGTGCCATCGGTCGGGGCGGGGCTTACGAGCAGTACTTC
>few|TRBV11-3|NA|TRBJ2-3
CASSARPRATQYF
TGTGCCAGCAGCGCGCGTCCCCGGGCTACGCAGTATTTT
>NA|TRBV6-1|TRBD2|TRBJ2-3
CASSGTPGLAGARSTDTQYF
TGTGCCAGCAGTGGTACACCGGGACTAGCGGGGGCCAGGAGCACAGATACGCAGTATTTT
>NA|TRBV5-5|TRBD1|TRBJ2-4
CASSLLGQVNIQYF
TGTGCCAGCAGCCTGTTGGGACAGGTAAACATTCAGTACTTC